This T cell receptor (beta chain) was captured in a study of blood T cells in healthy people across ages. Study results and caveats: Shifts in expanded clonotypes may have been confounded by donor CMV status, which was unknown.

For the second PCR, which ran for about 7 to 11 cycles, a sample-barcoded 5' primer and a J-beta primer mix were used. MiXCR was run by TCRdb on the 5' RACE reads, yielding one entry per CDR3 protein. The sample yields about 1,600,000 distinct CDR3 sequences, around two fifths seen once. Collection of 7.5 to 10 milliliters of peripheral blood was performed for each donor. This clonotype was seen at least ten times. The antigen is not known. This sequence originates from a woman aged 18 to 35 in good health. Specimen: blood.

The CDR3 reads CSVVFGKVGHEQYF. CDR3 nucleotide sequence: TGCAGCGTTGTTTTCGGGAAGGTCGGGCACGAGCAGTACTTC. The rearrangement uses TRBV29-1 and TRBJ2-7; weak D call: TRBD2 (5 bases). Germline CDR1 SQVTM, CDR2 ANQGSEA. V lost 4 bases and J lost 5, with 18 bases in between. CDR3 length: 14 amino acids.